This T cell receptor (beta chain) came from a study of T-cell reconstitution after alpha-beta-depleted transplantation in children. This clonotype appeared a few times. From germline, CDR1 is SGHTA and CDR2 FQGTGA. The length of the CDR3 is 16 residues. V lost 5 bases to trimming and J lost 2 bases; unmatched junction nucleotides: 8. Unique molecular identifiers were used to barcode this TCRbeta library. TCRdb re-called the PCR reads with MiXCR, one entry per CDR3 protein. The profile shows almost 500,000 distinct CDR3 sequences, approximately 13% of them singletons. Source: PBMCs from the stem cell graft donor, taken from the stem cell graft. The chain carries TRBV7-3 and TRBJ2-7; 11 bases are shared with TRBD2. The receptor comes from a human donor who donated a stem cell graft to a child with combined immunodeficiency. CDR3 coding DNA: TGTGCCAGCAGCGCTATGACTAGCGGGGCTACCTACGAGCAGTACTTC. Its protein is CASSAMTSGATYEQYF. Filled out from reference TRBV7-3 and TRBJ2-7, the complete variable domain reads GAGVSQTPSNKVTEKGKYVELRCDPISGHTALYWYRQSLGQGPEFLIYFQGTGAADDSGLPNDRFFAVRPEGSVSTLKIQRTERGDSAVYLCASSAMTSGATYEQYFGPGTRLTVT.